This paragraph covers one TCR beta chain sequence. Its specificity is unknown. The CDR3 loop spans 15 amino acids. The trim removed 4 bases at V and 7 bases at J, leaving 6 bases unmatched. Per germline, CDR1 SGHRS and CDR2 YFSETQ. At sampling all donors were nominally healthy, likely with unrecorded immune exposures. This record comes from a study of cytomegalovirus exposure and HLA in healthy donors. Study-wide points: Presence/absence analyses treated sequencing depth as roughly uniform across donors.

The PCR employed 60 Vbeta primers together with 13 Jbeta primers. Only in-frame clones appear in the TCRdb table, and some are missing; sequencing was by immunoSEQ multiplex PCR. In the table there are about 130,000 clones, 75% to 90% of which are singletons. The chain has TRBV5-1 and TRBJ1-6; TRBD1 agrees at 9 bases. The sample was PBMCs. This receptor was identified in a man in his late teens or twenties in good health and CMV-seropositive. The CDR3 bases are TGCGCCAGCAGCGCCGAGGGACAGGGAAATTCACCCCTCCACTTT. It specifies CASSAEGQGNSPLHF.